The clone carrying this T cell receptor beta chain was recorded many times. This sample is drawn from a study of blood T cells in healthy people across ages. Primers used in a second PCR of roughly 7 to 12 cycles were a sample-barcoded 5' primer and a J-beta primer mix. MiXCR, applied by TCRdb to the 5' RACE reads, yields one record per CDR3 protein. The data contain about 620,000 distinct CDR3 sequences, roughly half of them seen just once; the ten biggest clones take up about 13%. The sequence came from a woman of 80 years or more in good health. What was sequenced was blood.

The chain's CDR3 is CASSYGPRLNSPLHF. The DNA of the CDR3 is TGTGCCAGCAGTTACGGGCCACGTCTTAATTCACCCCTCCACTTT. The V gene is TRBV6-5, the J gene TRBJ1-6, with unresolved D. V lost 2 bases, J lost 6 bases, and 11 bases lay in between. Looked up from germline, CDR1 is MNHEY and CDR2 is SVGAGI. CDR3 length equals 15 residues.